The subject of this entry is one T cell receptor (beta chain). This specimen belongs to a study of T cell changes during pregnancy in multiple sclerosis. TCRdb keeps only in-frame clones here, not all; method: immunoSEQ multiplex PCR. Seen here are around 88,000 clones, under 95% observed once, and the top ten hold approximately 2%. J lost 5 bases, V lost 5 bases, and 11 bases had no gene match. Germline V lookup: CDR1 LGHNA, CDR2 YNFKEQ. The CDR3 sequence is 17 residues long. This chain links TRBV4-2 with TRBJ2-2, with 10 bases fitting TRBD2. The receptor comes from a female donor in good health, enrolled as a control in a pregnancy study. The sample consisted of peripheral blood, taken after pregnancy. The CDR3 coding sequence is TGTGCCAGCAGCTTCGAGCCGGGACTAGCGTCGACCGGGGAGCTGTTTTTT. This translates into CASSFEPGLASTGELFF.